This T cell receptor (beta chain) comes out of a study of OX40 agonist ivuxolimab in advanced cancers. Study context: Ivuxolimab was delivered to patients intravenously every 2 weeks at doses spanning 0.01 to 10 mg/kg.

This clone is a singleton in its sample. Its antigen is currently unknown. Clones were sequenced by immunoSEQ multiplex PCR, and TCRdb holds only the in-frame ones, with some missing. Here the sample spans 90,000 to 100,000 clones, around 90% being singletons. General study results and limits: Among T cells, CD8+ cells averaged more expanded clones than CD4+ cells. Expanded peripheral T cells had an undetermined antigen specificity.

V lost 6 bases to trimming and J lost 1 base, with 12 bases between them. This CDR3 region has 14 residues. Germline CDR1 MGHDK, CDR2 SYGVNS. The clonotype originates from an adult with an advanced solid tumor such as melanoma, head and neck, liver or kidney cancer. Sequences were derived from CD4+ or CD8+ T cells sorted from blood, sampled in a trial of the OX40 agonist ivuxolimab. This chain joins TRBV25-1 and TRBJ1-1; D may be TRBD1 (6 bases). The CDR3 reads CASRETGSNTEAFF. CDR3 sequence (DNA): TGTGCCAGCAGGGAGACAGGTTCGAACACTGAAGCTTTCTTT.